These 14 T cell receptor beta chains originate from one sample sequenced in a study of blood T cell repertoires in COVID-19. The protocol was immunoSEQ multiplex PCR, while the TCRdb copy is restricted to in-frame clones and leaves out a portion. Of around 270,000 clones in the sample, roughly 84% were seen once. Sequenced material: peripheral blood. The receptors originated from a woman aged 40 to 49 who had recovered from COVID-19.

The V and J genes are TRBV15 and TRBJ1-5, with D maybe TRBD1 (6 bases). With 3 bases removed from V and 1 base from J, the gap between germline ends came to 34 bases. This CDR3 contains 23 residues. Germline CDR1 reads LNHNV; CDR2 reads YYDKDF (reference sequence). Here the CDR3 DNA reads TGTGCCACCAGCAGTCCCGGGACACTTGTCCAATCTTTCCCCAAAATAAGCAATCAGCCCCAGCATTTT. Its translation is CATSSPGTLVQSFPKISNQPQHF.

The V gene is TRBV7-9, the J gene TRBJ1-1; tentative D call: TRBD1 (6 bases). The CDR3 has 13 amino acids. Germline V lookup: CDR1 SEHNR, CDR2 FQNEAQ (reference sequence). Trimming took 6 bases from V and 0 from J, leaving 8 bases between them. The CDR3 spells CASRQGLNTEAFF. In nucleotides, the CDR3 is TGTGCCAGCAGACAGGGATTGAACACTGAAGCTTTCTTT.

This chain connects TRBV28 to TRBJ2-1, with D possibly TRBD2 on 5 matching bases. The V end lost 8 bases, the J end lost 2 bases, and 7 bases lay between the germline ends. Germline V gene lookup returns CDR1 MDHEN and CDR2 SYDVKM. The CDR3 length is 12 residues. CDR3 DNA sequence: TGTGCCAGCGGAGGAACCTACAATGAGCAGTTCTTC. It translates to CASGGTYNEQFF.

The V call is TRBV28, the J call TRBJ1-6, with D possibly matching TRBD1 (5 bases). This CDR3 has 13 residues. The germline CDR1 and CDR2 sequences are MDHEN and SYDVKM. V lost 1 base and J 14 bases, leaving 12 bases between the germline ends. CDR3 nucleotides: TGTGCCAGCAGTTTATTACAGGTTCAATCCCTCCACTTT. Translation: CASSLLQVQSLHF.

This clone came up once. The rearrangement links TRBV7-8 to TRBJ2-2; the D gene is possibly TRBD2 (6 bases). CDR1 is SGHVS, CDR2 FQNEAQ, per germline. Trimming took off 2 bases at V and 1 base at J, with 11 bases between the two ends. This CDR3 region has 16 residues. The CDR3 DNA follows: TGTGCCAGCAGCTTATGGAGGGTAGAGAACACCGGGGAGCTGTTTTTT. Its translation is CASSLWRVENTGELFF.

V gene TRBV9 combines with J gene TRBJ1-6, with 9 bases identical to TRBD1. Germline values: CDR1 SGDLS, CDR2 YYNGEE. The CDR3 contains 16 residues. With V trimmed by 4 bases and J by 6 bases, 8 bases remained unmatched. CDR3 sequence: CASSFTWDRANSPLHF. CDR3 bases: TGTGCCAGCAGCTTCACCTGGGACAGGGCTAATTCACCCCTCCACTTT.

The chain couples TRBV28 to TRBJ2-2; TRBD1 aligns across 9 bases. Germline CDR1 reads MDHEN; CDR2 reads SYDVKM. CDR3 length equals 14 residues. The V gene end was trimmed by 6 bases and the J gene end by 8 bases; junction bases not matched to a gene: 7. The DNA for the CDR3 is TGTGCCAGCAGAACAGGGGGCGCATCGGGGGAGCTGTTTTTT. It specifies CASRTGGASGELFF.

A single count supports this clone. This chain connects TRBV20-1 to TRBJ2-2; no clear D. Deletions cut 2 bases from V and 7 bases from J, with 5 bases between. CDR3 length: 11 residues. In germline, CDR1 is DFQATT, CDR2 SNEGSKA (reference sequence). CDR3 in DNA: TGCAGTGCTAGAAGGAGCGGGGAGCTGTTTTTT. As protein: CSARRSGELFF.

This clone was counted once. The V and J genes are TRBV20-1 and TRBJ2-3, with 7 bases fitting TRBD1. The CDR3 spans 11 residues. V was pared by 5 bases and J by 5 bases, with 1 base of the junction left unmatched. Germline V gene data show CDR1 as DFQATT and CDR2 as SNEGSKA (reference sequence). The CDR3 protein is CSAYRGDTQYF. The CDR3 DNA reads as TGCAGTGCTTACAGGGGAGATACGCAGTATTTT.

The J gene is TRBJ1-1, the V gene TRBV18, with D maybe TRBD1 (5 bases). Between the trimmed V and J ends, which lost 6 bases and 0 bases, there was a span of 11 bases. The V gene's germline CDR1 is KGHSH and CDR2 LQKENI. The CDR3 spans 14 residues. CDR3 sequence (DNA): TGTGCCAGCTCTCCCCAGGGTATGAACACTGAAGCTTTCTTT. Its translation is CASSPQGMNTEAFF.

The chain carries TRBV5-1 and TRBJ2-1; 7 bases align to TRBD1. Germline loops: CDR1 SGHRS, CDR2 YFSETQ. The ends lost 5 bases at V and 12 bases at J; junction bases unmatched: 2. The length of the CDR3 is 10 residues. CDR3: CASRTGRQFF. CDR3 nucleotides: TGCGCCAGCAGGACAGGGCGGCAGTTCTTC.

This chain links TRBV10-2 with TRBJ2-1; TRBD2 aligns across 8 bases. This CDR3 has 14 residues. CDR1 and CDR2 from the germline V gene are WSHSY and SAAADI. V lost 5 bases to trimming and J lost 5 bases; unmatched junction nucleotides: 5. In DNA, the CDR3 is TGCGCCAGCAGTCGAGCGGGGGCGGACAATGAGCAGTTCTTC. Translating gives CASSRAGADNEQFF.

V gene TRBV5-4 combines with J gene TRBJ1-5; tentatively, D is TRBD1 (6 bases). This CDR3 has 12 amino acids. CDR1 is SGHNT, CDR2 YYREEE, per germline (reference sequence). The V end was cut by 4 bases, the J end by 7 bases, with 9 bases between. This chain's CDR3 is CASSVRGQPQHF. As DNA, the CDR3 is TGTGCCAGCAGCGTCAGGGGACAGCCCCAGCATTTT.

The chain links TRBV27 to TRBJ2-2, with D possibly being TRBD2 (5 bases). Between the trimmed V and J ends, which lost 7 bases and 6 bases, there was a span of 12 bases. Germline CDR1 and CDR2: MNHEY and SMNVEV (reference sequence). The CDR3 has 13 amino acids. The CDR3 DNA follows: TGTGCCAGCAAGCTACCCGGGGCCGGGGAGCTGTTTTTT. Amino acids: CASKLPGAGELFF.